This TCR beta chain originates from a study of T cells in Graves' hyperthyroidism and ophthalmopathy. Trimming left V 10 bases short and J 6 bases short, with 19 bases between. Per the germline V gene, CDR1 is ENHRY and CDR2 is SYGVKD. CDR3 size: 13 residues. Using RNA transcripts as the source, TCR beta CDR3 regions were amplified. First-round RT-PCR targeting the TCR CDR3 was performed with the HTBI primer set. In TCRdb, the multiplex PCR reads were re-called with MiXCR into one record per CDR3 protein. The sample lists 550,000 to 650,000 distinct CDR3 sequences, about 15% occurring once. This clonotype showed up many times.

The rearrangement joins TRBV10-3 to TRBJ2-7, with a possible D match to TRBD2 (5 bases). The clonotype was recovered from a woman in her twenties or thirties with Graves' hyperthyroidism that later progressed to Graves' ophthalmopathy. Material for sequencing was blood. The CDR3 protein is CASRLGEGGEQYF. CDR3 DNA sequence: TGTGCCAGCCGCCTGGGAGAGGGTGGCGAGCAGTACTTC.